These T cell receptor beta chains were read from a single sample in a study of blood T cell repertoires in COVID-19. The protocol was immunoSEQ multiplex PCR, while the TCRdb copy is restricted to in-frame clones and leaves out a portion. Of about 140,000 clones in the sample, roughly 90% are singletons; the top ten hold less than 2%. Sequencing was done on a sample of peripheral blood. The source of these receptors is a man in his sixties or seventies with acute or convalescent COVID-19. CDR3s include the opening cysteine and the closing phenylalanine or tryptophan. The D gene is left open where the match is weak. Only part of the rows carry a size: once, few, many, or a class if the clone is expanded.

j_call,v_call,d_call,clone_size,cdr3_aa,cdr3_nt
TRBJ1-5,TRBV9,.,.,CASSVAVGNQPQHF,TGTGCCAGCAGCGTAGCAGTGGGCAATCAGCCCCAGCATTTT
TRBJ2-1,TRBV19,.,.,CASSIARLANEQFF,TGTGCCAGTAGTATAGCGCGGCTAGCGAATGAGCAGTTCTTC
TRBJ2-1,TRBV20-1,.,few,CSAYSRGEQFF,TGCAGTGCTTACAGCAGGGGTGAGCAGTTCTTC
TRBJ2-1,TRBV19,TRBD2,.,CASSIGLAGNEQFF,TGTGCCAGTAGTATAGGACTAGCGGGAAATGAGCAGTTCTTC
TRBJ1-2,TRBV30,.,.,CAWSLGGGGYGYTF,TGTGCCTGGAGCCTCGGGGGGGGTGGCTATGGCTACACCTTC
TRBJ1-1,TRBV6-5,TRBD1,.,CASGRTGWNTEAFF,TGTGCCAGCGGGAGGACAGGGTGGAACACTGAAGCTTTCTTT
TRBJ1-3,TRBV19,.,few,CATEMGNTIYF,TGTGCCACCGAGATGGGAAACACCATATATTTT
TRBJ1-2,TRBV6-2/TRBV6-3,TRBD1,.,CASNPTGGVYGYTF,TGTGCCAGCAACCCGACAGGGGGCGTCTATGGCTACACCTTC
TRBJ1-4,TRBV30,.,.,CATPTNEKLFF,TGTGCCACACCAACTAATGAAAAACTGTTTTTT
TRBJ2-3,TRBV5-1,.,.,CASSSEVSQYF,TGCGCCAGCAGCTCAGAGGTTTCGCAGTATTTT
TRBJ2-2,TRBV3-1/TRBV3-2,.,.,CASSQGEAGELFF,TGTGCCAGCAGCCAAGGGGAGGCCGGGGAGCTGTTTTTT
TRBJ2-5,TRBV6-5,TRBD1,.,CASSLDRSQETQYF,TGTGCCAGCAGTTTGGACAGGAGCCAAGAGACCCAGTACTTC
TRBJ1-2,TRBV5-1,TRBD1,.,CASSPGTGGHGYTF,TGCGCCAGCAGCCCGGGGACAGGGGGCCATGGCTACACCTTC
TRBJ2-2,TRBV29-1,.,.,CSAGKNTGELFF,TGCAGCGCCGGGAAGAACACCGGGGAGCTGTTTTTT
TRBJ2-4,TRBV28,TRBD2,.,CASSGDPGLAKSIQYF,TGTGCCAGTTCAGGGGATCCGGGACTAGCCAAAAGCATTCAGTACTTC
TRBJ1-2,TRBV11-2,TRBD1,.,CASSVKQGAGGYTF,TGTGCCAGCAGCGTCAAACAGGGGGCCGGCGGCTACACCTTC
TRBJ1-1,TRBV5-4,.,.,CASSPLQGRAFF,TGTGCCAGCAGCCCACTACAAGGGAGGGCTTTCTTT
TRBJ2-5,TRBV7-9,TRBD2,.,CASSLAGAAGETQYF,TGTGCCAGCAGCTTAGCGGGCGCAGCGGGGGAGACCCAGTACTTC
TRBJ1-6,TRBV2,.,few,CASTGTGYGSPLHF,TGTGCCAGCACCGGAACAGGGTACGGTTCACCCCTCCACTTT
TRBJ1-5,TRBV10-3,.,.,CAIRPRYSNQPQHF,TGTGCCATCAGACCACGGTATAGCAATCAGCCCCAGCATTTT
TRBJ1-2,TRBV29-1,TRBD1,.,CSVRRQGAPGYGYTF,TGCAGCGTTAGGAGACAGGGGGCGCCCGGCTATGGCTACACCTTC
TRBJ1-1,TRBV9,.,.,CASSPGVIADTEAFF,TGTGCCAGCAGCCCGGGAGTGATTGCGGACACTGAAGCTTTCTTT
TRBJ1-4,TRBV10-2,.,.,CASSDPMGRLFF,TGCGCCAGCAGTGACCCGATGGGGAGACTGTTTTTT
TRBJ2-1,TRBV23-1,.,once,CAPRGSGYHRADGEQFF,TGCGCCCCAAGGGGGTCGGGGTATCATCGCGCGGACGGTGAGCAGTTCTTC
TRBJ1-5,TRBV29-1,TRBD1,.,CSVETGTNQPQHF,TGCAGCGTTGAGACAGGGACCAATCAGCCCCAGCATTTT
TRBJ1-4,TRBV19,TRBD1,.,CASSNQGTGEKLFF,TGTGCCAGTAGTAACCAGGGGACAGGTGAAAAACTGTTTTTT
TRBJ2-7,TRBV10-3,.,.,CAISDSSWSYEQYF,TGTGCCATCAGTGACTCGAGCTGGTCCTACGAGCAGTACTTC
TRBJ2-6,TRBV10-3,.,.,CAISTGVSGANVLTF,TGTGCCATCAGCACGGGAGTCTCTGGGGCCAACGTCCTGACTTTC
TRBJ1-2,TRBV28,.,.,CASSLQSYGYTF,TGTGCCAGCAGTTTACAGTCATATGGCTACACCTTC
TRBJ1-2,TRBV30,TRBD1,.,CAWRPFDRDYGYTF,TGTGCCTGGAGACCCTTCGACAGGGACTATGGCTACACCTTC
TRBJ1-6,TRBV6-2/TRBV6-3,TRBD1,.,CASSYAGGGSPLHF,TGTGCCAGCAGTTACGCAGGGGGCGGTTCACCCCTCCACTTT
TRBJ2-3,TRBV24-1,.,.,CATSTWAGSTDTQYF,TGTGCCACCAGTACGTGGGCAGGGAGCACAGATACGCAGTATTTT
TRBJ1-6,TRBV29-1,.,few,CSVAAGGNSPLHF,TGCAGCGTTGCGGCGGGAGGGAATTCACCCCTCCACTTT
TRBJ1-3,TRBV3-1/TRBV3-2,.,.,CASSLGTSGNTIYF,TGTGCCAGCAGCCTTGGGACATCCGGAAACACCATATATTTT
TRBJ2-3,TRBV6-5,.,.,CASSRTNRADTQYF,TGTGCCAGCAGTCGAACTAACCGGGCAGATACGCAGTATTTT
TRBJ1-5,TRBV6-2/TRBV6-3,.,.,CASSYRGGSNQPQHF,TGTGCCAGCAGTTATCGCGGGGGGAGCAATCAGCCCCAGCATTTT
TRBJ2-2,TRBV12-3/TRBV12-4,.,.,CASSFSLMELFF,TGTGCCAGCAGTTTTAGTCTCATGGAGCTGTTTTTT
TRBJ2-1,TRBV7-2,TRBD2,.,CALSRGGRTYNEQFF,TGTGCCCTCTCCAGGGGCGGGAGGACCTACAATGAGCAGTTCTTC
TRBJ1-1,TRBV9,.,once,CASSAGLNTEAFF,TGTGCCAGCAGCGCAGGGTTGAACACTGAAGCTTTCTTT
TRBJ2-2,TRBV7-9,.,.,CASNHKTAVREATGELFF,TGTGCCAGCAATCACAAAACGGCCGTTAGGGAGGCCACCGGGGAGCTGTTTTTT
TRBJ1-1,TRBV19,.,.,CASSIHRGNTEAFF,TGTGCCAGTAGTATCCATAGGGGCAACACTGAAGCTTTCTTT
TRBJ1-5,TRBV5-5,TRBD1,.,CASSLEGGQGAQPQHF,TGTGCCAGCAGCTTGGAAGGAGGACAGGGGGCCCAGCCCCAGCATTTT
TRBJ2-1,TRBV7-2,TRBD2,.,CASSLMAGTSSYNEQFF,TGTGCCAGCAGCTTAATGGCCGGGACTAGCTCCTACAATGAGCAGTTCTTC
TRBJ2-7,TRBV7-9,TRBD1,.,CASSSGTGGPEQYF,TGTGCCAGCAGCTCCGGGACAGGGGGCCCCGAGCAGTACTTC
TRBJ2-1,TRBV10-1,TRBD2,.,CASSDARGGFYNEQFF,TGCGCCAGCAGTGACGCGCGGGGGGGCTTCTACAATGAGCAGTTCTTC
TRBJ1-4,TRBV28,TRBD1,once,CASSPLTGGRGVEKLFF,TGTGCCAGCAGTCCTTTGACAGGGGGTAGGGGGGTAGAAAAACTGTTTTTT
TRBJ2-7,TRBV5-6,TRBD1,.,CASSLGDRAYEQYF,TGTGCCAGCAGCTTGGGGGACAGGGCCTACGAGCAGTACTTC
TRBJ2-2,TRBV24-1,TRBD1,.,CATSDPTGSTGELFF,TGTGCCACCAGTGATCCGACAGGGAGCACCGGGGAGCTGTTTTTT
TRBJ1-5,TRBV30,.,.,CAWKNSRNQPQHF,TGTGCCTGGAAGAACAGTCGCAATCAGCCCCAGCATTTT